Sequencing of this T cell receptor beta chain was carried out in a study of STAT5B mutations in CD4+ large granular lymphocyte leukemia (dated 2022 in TCRdb). General notes on the study: Among the healthy controls, the CDR3 'QG' motif was associated with a particular HLA allele. TCRbeta repertoires of CD4+ T-cell large granular lymphocyte leukemia patients were compared with those of healthy blood donors. Flow cytometry performed on FACSCanto II or FACSVerse showed that the purified fractions had more than 95% purity among lymphocytes.

The healthy controls were 37 blood donors, and the buffy coats of these donors were supplied by the Finnish Red Cross blood service. All TCR-sequenced material derived from peripheral blood: patient blood samples and healthy donor buffy coats. Ficoll-Hypaque gradient centrifugation was used to isolate peripheral blood mononuclear cells. Magnetic purification was used to isolate CD4+ cells from the buffy coats of the healthy controls. Genomic DNA was extracted with the Gentra Puregene Cell and Tissue kit and quantified on a Qubit 2.0 fluorometer. General findings and caveats noted by the study authors: Compared with healthy CD4+ repertoires, CD4-sorted patient repertoires appeared more clonal, and this difference remained even after the putative leukemic clones were removed. Main leukemic clonotypes were private to each patient, although 25% to 30% appeared at low frequency in other patients' non-leukemic repertoires. Enrichment of TRBV06-family usage was observed among the top patient clones (8/27) relative to healthy controls (2/35). Data were not HLA-matched; higher clonality in CD4+ versus CD8+ T-LGLL could reflect the relatively small sample size.

TCRbeta rearrangements were sequenced from genomic DNA using the immunoSEQ assay at survey resolution. Per the authors' processing: In the TCR sequencing data, the lowest productive clonotype frequency that could be detected was 2.59 x 10-5. Only productive TCRbeta rearrangements, meaning sequences that were complete and in-frame, were kept for the analyses. The clonality of each sample was calculated as Simpson clonality in the immunoSEQ Analyzer version 3.0. Clones were grouped by frequency into very rare, small, medium, large (1-20%) or hyperexpanded (>20%) categories. Generation probabilities were estimated with OLGA 1.2.3, V-gene circos plots were made with VDJtools, specificities were searched in VDJdb, and CDR3 motifs were identified with GLIPH. TCRdb retrieved this table from immuneACCESS and kept in-frame rearrangements only. Not all clones are present; in checked studies, unresolved V genes account for under half, and no reason is known for the remainder. V and J calls and clone size are as listed in that table; D and trimming were resolved from the DNA. The sample table contains around 34,000 clones; only one count was recorded for 75% to 85% of them. Under 1.5% of the sample comes from the top ten.

The CDR3 holds 14 amino acids from the cysteine to the phenylalanine. Only the CDR3 portion is preserved as DNA: 42 bases, with reading frame beginning at the first base. V drops 6 bases and J drops 6 bases, leaving 15 bases in between. According to the germline V gene, CDR1 reads MDHEN and CDR2 reads SYDVKM. This clone was seen more than once but under ten times. This receptor's antigen is unknown. Nothing much larger sits one base from this clone, and base qualities are not available. Sequenced input: CD4+ T cells from blood buffy coats. The chain employs TRBV28 and TRBJ2-1, and the D gene may be TRBD1, 6 bases matching. This clonotype originated in a human donor in good health. The bases read TGTGCCAGCAGCACCACAGGGTACGGCAATGAGCAGTTCTTC. Its amino acids are CASSTTGYGNEQFF.